This TCR beta chain was sequenced in a study of blood T cell repertoires in COVID-19. Study details: Samples taken during acute and convalescent COVID-19 were collected in the United States, Italy and Spain. From T cells, B-cell-depleted T cells, or PBMCs came the material, which was cDNA or gDNA.

Libraries were prepared by immunoSEQ multiplex PCR; TCRdb keeps only in-frame clonotypes and omits some of them. The sample carries tens of thousands of clones, about four fifths recorded once. Germline CDR1 is MGHRA and CDR2 is YSYEKL. With 0 bases clipped from V and 0 bases from J, the junction kept 4 bases outside the gene matches. CDR3 size: 16 residues. The chain employs TRBV4-1 and TRBJ2-7, with 8 bases aligning to TRBD1. Sequenced input: peripheral blood. This clonotype was sampled from a man aged 45 to 65 with acute or convalescent COVID-19. The CDR3 spells CASSQEGQGASYEQYF. Written as DNA, the CDR3 is TGCGCCAGCAGCCAAGAAGGCCAGGGGGCCTCCTACGAGCAGTACTTC.